The entry below gives a single T cell receptor (beta chain) sequence along with its context. Its cognate antigen is unknown. Terminally differentiated effector memory CD45RA+ cells were excluded by CCR7 positive selection of CD45RO-negative cells. These data are taken from a study of shared clonotypes between healthy human individuals. The CDR3 extends over 15 amino acids. Germline V gene sequence: CDR1 MGHDK, CDR2 SYGVNS. The V gene lost 2 bases and the J gene lost 0 bases, with 11 bases spanning the gap. Here immunoSEQ multiplex PCR was the method, and the copy in TCRdb shows in-frame clones only, minus some. The sample has roughly 2,000,000 clones; roughly 95% are singletons. Study-level results: Inspection by rarefaction showed sorted-subset sequencing to be incomplete despite large depth.

Sequences were obtained from naive CD8+ T cells from PBMCs. The V gene is TRBV25-1, the J gene TRBJ2-7; D remains unclear. The sequence was obtained from a man aged 18 to 30 in good health. Some clones in this sample may be carry-over from other donors' samples. The chain's CDR3 is CASSERTLSSYEQYF. The CDR3 nucleotides read TGTGCCAGCAGTGAACGGACGCTGAGCTCCTACGAGCAGTACTTC.